One T cell receptor (beta chain) is described in this entry. What it binds is not known. This CDR3 contains 21 residues. The germline gives CDR1 SGHRS, CDR2 YFSETQ. V dropped 2 bases and J dropped 2; count of bases not matched to a gene: 24. This sample stems from a study of cytomegalovirus exposure and HLA in healthy donors. Study-wide points: The study flagged 150 to 200 TCR beta chains as cytomegalovirus-associated.

The PCR was carried out with 60 Vbeta primers and 13 Jbeta primers. Measured with immunoSEQ multiplex PCR; TCRdb has only the in-frame clones, and not every one. The table has over 90,000 clones, 70% seen once. The sequencing input was PBMCs. The V gene is TRBV5-1, the J gene TRBJ2-7, with 8 positions matching TRBD1. The clonotype originates from a woman between 50 and 59 years old in good health and CMV-seropositive. The CDR3: CASSLFFPFMETGGPTYEQYF. The CDR3 DNA reads as TGCGCCAGCAGCTTATTCTTCCCGTTCATGGAAACAGGGGGACCCACCTACGAGCAGTACTTC.